What follows are 24 T cell receptor beta chains derived from one specimen sequenced in a study of monozygotic twins with inflammatory bowel disease. After re-calling the 5' RACE reads, TCRdb lists one entry per CDR3 protein, DNA absent. The table for this sample gives 150,000 to 200,000 distinct CDR3 sequences. The source material was blood. The receptors come from a human donor with ulcerative colitis or Crohn's disease, or a healthy co-twin of an affected twin (not recorded which).

The rearrangement joins TRBV5-1 to TRBJ2-6; as DNA is missing, the TRBD2 call by TCRdb cannot be tested. This CDR3 is 16 amino acids long. Germline V gene sequence: CDR1 SGHRS, CDR2 YFSETQ. The CDR3 loop reads CASSPEGISGANVLTF.

The V gene is TRBV20-1, the J gene TRBJ1-2; the TCRdb D gene call, TRBD1, has no DNA to confirm it. Germline CDR1 and CDR2: DFQATT and SNEGSKA (reference sequence). The CDR3 is 15 residues long. CDR3 loop: CSAPGAQGGGYGYTF.

J is TRBJ2-2 and V is TRBV18. There are 17 residues in the CDR3. Germline values: CDR1 KGHSH, CDR2 LQKENI. The CDR3 reads CASSPSAGLAKTGELFF.

The chain is built from TRBV12-3 or TRBV12-4 and TRBJ1-1. This CDR3 contains 12 residues. The CDR3 here is CASSLGAAEAFF.

The chain links TRBV6-5 to TRBJ1-3. The length of the CDR3 is 16 residues. Germline V gene data show CDR1 as MNHEY and CDR2 as SVGAGI. The CDR3 protein is CASSYSAGISGNTIYF.

This chain connects TRBV7-9 to TRBJ2-7. There are 12 residues in the CDR3. CDR1 and CDR2 from the germline V gene are SEHNR and FQNEAQ (reference sequence). This chain's CDR3 is CASNQLGYEQYF.

The genes are TRBV3-1 and TRBJ2-7; TCRdb designates TRBD1, a call that cannot be tested without DNA. Germline V gives CDR1 LGHDT, CDR2 YNNKEL (reference sequence). This CDR3 has 15 amino acids. This chain's CDR3 is CASSQTGLNSYEQYF.

The chain recombines TRBV5-1 with TRBJ1-4. The CDR3 extends over 13 amino acids. Germline CDR1 reads SGHRS; CDR2 reads YFSETQ. CDR3 sequence: CASSLAQSEKLFF.

The chain couples TRBV7-7 to TRBJ2-3; TCRdb's D gene call, TRBD1, goes unchecked for lack of DNA. From germline, CDR1 is SSHAT and CDR2 FNYEAQ (reference sequence). The CDR3 is made up of 16 amino acids. This chain's CDR3 is CASSSGTGGTSDTQYF.

The chain recombines TRBV5-4 with TRBJ1-3; the TRBD1 assignment by TCRdb is unverifiable without DNA. In germline, CDR1 is SGHNT, CDR2 YYREEE (reference sequence). There are 16 residues in the CDR3. CDR3 sequence reads: CASSPGEQPSGNTIYF.

The chain has TRBV28 and TRBJ2-3. Per the germline V gene, CDR1 is MDHEN and CDR2 is SYDVKM. The CDR3 extends over 12 amino acids. Here the CDR3 reads CASSLDWDTQYF.

The genes are TRBV6-5 and TRBJ1-4; the D gene TCRdb calls, TRBD1, cannot be checked with no DNA. The CDR3 has 15 residues. CDR1 is MNHEY and CDR2 is SVGAGI in the germline V gene. The CDR3 loop is CASSYFPDLDEKLFF.

This chain joins TRBV4-3 and TRBJ2-5; TCRdb names TRBD1, which stays unverified in the absence of DNA. The CDR3 spans 15 residues. Per the germline V gene, CDR1 is LGHNA and CDR2 is YSLEER. The CDR3 is CASSQGGTHQETQYF.

V and J are TRBV18 and TRBJ2-3. Germline-derived CDR1 and CDR2 are KGHSH and LQKENI. This CDR3 has 13 amino acids. The CDR3 spells CASSPGGTDTQYF. The full variable domain, in which reference TRBV18 and TRBJ2-3 provide the parts outside the CDR3, is NAGVMQNPRHLVRRRGQEARLRCSPMKGHSHVYWYRQLPEEGLKFMVYLQKENIIDESGMPKERFSAEFPKEGPSILRIQQVVRGDSAAYFCASSPGGTDTQYFGPGTRLTVL.

The V and J genes are TRBV20-1 and TRBJ1-2; with no DNA, the TCRdb D assignment of TRBD1 cannot be verified. Germline CDR1 reads DFQATT; CDR2 reads SNEGSKA (reference sequence). The CDR3 covers 14 residues. CDR3: CSAEHDRVWYGYTF.

V gene TRBV1 combines with J gene TRBJ1-5. TRBV1 is flagged as a pseudogene. The length of the CDR3 is 16 residues. CDR3 protein: CTSSREGGYSNQPQHF.

The CDR3 spells CSVGQTSNQPQHF. This chain uses TRBV29-1 with TRBJ1-5; checking the TCRdb D call of TRBD1 is not possible without DNA. This CDR3 comprises 13 residues. Germline values: CDR1 SQVTM, CDR2 ANQGSEA.

V is TRBV3-1 and J is TRBJ1-1; the TRBD1 assignment by TCRdb is unverifiable without DNA. Germline V gives CDR1 LGHDT, CDR2 YNNKEL (reference sequence). The CDR3 length is 17 residues. The CDR3 sequence is CASSPQGAWLRNTEAFF.

The chain's CDR3 is CASRIARTGVGYTF. J is TRBJ1-2 and V is TRBV2; TCRdb gives TRBD1 as the D gene, but with no DNA this cannot be confirmed. The length of the CDR3 is 14 residues. Germline CDR1 and CDR2: SNHLY and FYNNEI.

The chain links TRBV28 to TRBJ2-3. Germline values: CDR1 MDHEN, CDR2 SYDVKM. CDR3 length: 14 residues. The CDR3 here is CASSPERITDTQYF.

The V and J genes are TRBV5-1 and TRBJ2-7; TCRdb picks TRBD2, but there is no DNA to check that call. Germline assignment: CDR1 SGHRS and CDR2 YFSETQ. The CDR3 is 15 amino acids. CDR3 amino acids: CASSSIAGGPYEQYF.

This chain joins TRBV20-1 and TRBJ2-1; TCRdb indicates TRBD2, and absent DNA this call remains unverified. The CDR3 contains 14 residues. CDR1 DFQATT and CDR2 SNEGSKA come from the germline V gene (reference sequence). This chain's CDR3 is CSASRVAGVSAQFF.

CDR3 in amino acids: CSASRSVRFPFLNTEAFF. V usage is TRBV20-1 and J usage is TRBJ1-1; TCRdb's assignment of TRBD1 cannot be checked, as there is no DNA. Germline V CDR1 and CDR2: DFQATT, SNEGSKA (reference sequence). CDR3 length: 18 amino acids.

This chain uses TRBV19 with TRBJ1-1; TCRdb gives TRBD1 as the D gene, but with no DNA this cannot be confirmed. The germline gives CDR1 LNHDA, CDR2 SQIVND (reference sequence). The CDR3 has 13 residues. CDR3: CASGTDRSTEAFF.